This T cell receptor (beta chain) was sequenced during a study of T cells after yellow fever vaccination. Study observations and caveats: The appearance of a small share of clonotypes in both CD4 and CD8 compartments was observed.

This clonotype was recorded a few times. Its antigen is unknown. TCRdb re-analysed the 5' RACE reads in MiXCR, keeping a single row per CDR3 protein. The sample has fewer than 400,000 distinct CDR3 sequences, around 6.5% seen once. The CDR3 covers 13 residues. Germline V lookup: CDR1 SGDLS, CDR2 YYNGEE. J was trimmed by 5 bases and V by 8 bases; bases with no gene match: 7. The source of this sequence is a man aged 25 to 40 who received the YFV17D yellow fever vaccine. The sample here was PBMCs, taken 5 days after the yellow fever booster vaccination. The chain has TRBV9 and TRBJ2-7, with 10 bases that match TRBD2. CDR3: CASRASGSHEQYF. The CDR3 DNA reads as TGTGCCAGTCGTGCTAGCGGGAGCCACGAGCAGTACTTC.